Shown below are 9 T cell receptor beta chains from a single sample sequenced in a study of blood T cell repertoires in COVID-19. TCRdb's copy holds only in-frame clones and misses some; the assay was immunoSEQ multiplex PCR. The sample includes approximately 260,000 clones, around 90% seen only once; the top ten take about 7%. Sample: peripheral blood. The origin of the receptors is a man between 60 and 75 years old who had recovered from COVID-19.

This chain connects TRBV2 to TRBJ1-4; the D is unclear. The CDR3 runs to 17 residues. Trimming shortened V by 3 bases and J by 5 bases, and 19 bases separated the two germline ends. Per the germline V gene, CDR1 is SNHLY and CDR2 is FYNNEI. The CDR3 sequence: CASSDRGKRGENEKLFF. CDR3 nucleotides: TGTGCCAGCAGTGATAGAGGAAAGCGTGGAGAAAATGAAAAACTGTTTTTT.

The chain joins TRBV6-5 to TRBJ2-2, with TRBD2 as a possible D gene (6 bases). Per the germline V gene, CDR1 is MNHEY and CDR2 is SVGAGI. The V end was cut by 8 bases, the J end by 6 bases, with 13 bases between. This CDR3 is built from 13 residues. CDR3 sequence reads: CASSRREAGELFF. In DNA form, the CDR3 reads TGTGCCAGCTCCCGCAGGGAGGCCGGGGAGCTGTTTTTT.

The gene calls are TRBV29-1 and TRBJ1-2; D possibly corresponds to TRBD1 (5 bases). Germline V gives CDR1 SQVTM, CDR2 ANQGSEA. Deletions cut 7 bases from V and 1 base from J, with 13 bases between. This CDR3 is 13 amino acids long. The CDR3 sequence is CSASWGGNYGYTF. CDR3 in DNA: TGCAGCGCCTCGTGGGGCGGTAACTATGGCTACACCTTC.

The genes are TRBV5-1 and TRBJ2-1; D is possibly TRBD2 (6 bases). The CDR3 is 15 amino acids. V was shortened by 5 bases and J by 7 bases, with 19 bases between the two germline ends. Germline V gives CDR1 SGHRS, CDR2 YFSETQ. Here the CDR3 DNA reads TGCGCCAGCAGACGGGATAGCGGCGGAGGGAATGAGCAGTTCTTC. Translation gives CASRRDSGGGNEQFF.

This clone was counted once. V and J are TRBV5-4 and TRBJ2-7; D is uncertain. Per the germline V gene, CDR1 is SGHNT and CDR2 is YYREEE (reference sequence). The V end lost 0 bases, the J end lost 3 bases, and 7 bases lay between the germline ends. CDR3 length equals 13 residues. This CDR3 is CASSLVPNYEQYF. CDR3 nucleotide sequence: TGTGCCAGCAGCTTGGTCCCCAACTACGAGCAGTACTTC. The whole variable domain, remainder taken from reference TRBV5-4 and TRBJ2-7, is ETGVTQSPTHLIKTRGQQVTLRCSSQSGHNTVSWYQQALGQGPQFIFQYYREEENGRGNFPPRFSGLQFPNYSSELNVNALELDDSALYLCASSLVPNYEQYFGPGTRLTVT.

The chain is built from TRBV7-9 and TRBJ1-5; tentative D call: TRBD1 (6 bases). CDR3 length: 11 residues. V lost 5 bases and J 9 bases, leaving 8 bases between the germline ends. Germline V gene data show CDR1 as SEHNR and CDR2 as FQNEAQ (reference sequence). The CDR3, as DNA: TGTGCCAGCAGCGCGACAGGGCCCCAGCATTTT. Its translation is CASSATGPQHF.

This clone was seen a few times. This rearrangement joins TRBV7-2 to TRBJ2-7; D gene ambiguous. Trimming took off 4 bases at V and 4 bases at J, with 17 bases between the two ends. CDR3 length: 15 amino acids. Germline values: CDR1 SGHTA, CDR2 FQGNSA. The CDR3 is CASSSRGGADYEQYF. The CDR3 DNA reads as TGTGCCAGCAGCTCAAGAGGCGGTGCCGATTACGAGCAGTACTTC.

The chain employs TRBV10-2 and TRBJ1-1; a weak D match, TRBD1 (5 bases). CDR1 is WSHSY, CDR2 SAAADI, per germline. The CDR3 spans 14 residues. Trimming left V 5 bases short and J 5 bases short, with 15 bases between. CDR3 nucleotides: TGCGCCAGCAGTCAAATGCAGGGAAGGACTGAAGCTTTCTTT. Its translation is CASSQMQGRTEAFF.

The chain carries TRBV24-1 and TRBJ1-5; 11 bases align to TRBD1. This CDR3 comprises 16 residues. The V gene's germline CDR1 is KGHDR and CDR2 SFDVKD. With V trimmed by 3 bases and J by 7 bases, 7 bases remained unmatched. In nucleotides, the CDR3 is TGTGCCACCAGTGATGAACCGGGACAGGGGGGACAGCCCCAGCATTTT. It codes for CATSDEPGQGGQPQHF.